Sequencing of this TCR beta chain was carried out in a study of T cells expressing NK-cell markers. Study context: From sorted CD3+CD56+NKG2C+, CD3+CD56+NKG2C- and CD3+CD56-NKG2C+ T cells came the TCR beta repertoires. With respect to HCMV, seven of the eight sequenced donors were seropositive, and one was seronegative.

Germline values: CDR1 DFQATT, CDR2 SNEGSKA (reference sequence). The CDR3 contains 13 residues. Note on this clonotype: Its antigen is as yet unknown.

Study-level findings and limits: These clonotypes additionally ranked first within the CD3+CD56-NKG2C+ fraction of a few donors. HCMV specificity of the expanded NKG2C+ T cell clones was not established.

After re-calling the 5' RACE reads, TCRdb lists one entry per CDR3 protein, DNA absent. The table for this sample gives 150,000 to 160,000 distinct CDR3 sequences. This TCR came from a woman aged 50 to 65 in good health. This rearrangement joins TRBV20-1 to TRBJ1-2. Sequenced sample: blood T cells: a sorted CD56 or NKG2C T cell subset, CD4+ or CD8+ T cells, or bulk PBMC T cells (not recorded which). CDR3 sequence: CSAREPEGYGYTF.